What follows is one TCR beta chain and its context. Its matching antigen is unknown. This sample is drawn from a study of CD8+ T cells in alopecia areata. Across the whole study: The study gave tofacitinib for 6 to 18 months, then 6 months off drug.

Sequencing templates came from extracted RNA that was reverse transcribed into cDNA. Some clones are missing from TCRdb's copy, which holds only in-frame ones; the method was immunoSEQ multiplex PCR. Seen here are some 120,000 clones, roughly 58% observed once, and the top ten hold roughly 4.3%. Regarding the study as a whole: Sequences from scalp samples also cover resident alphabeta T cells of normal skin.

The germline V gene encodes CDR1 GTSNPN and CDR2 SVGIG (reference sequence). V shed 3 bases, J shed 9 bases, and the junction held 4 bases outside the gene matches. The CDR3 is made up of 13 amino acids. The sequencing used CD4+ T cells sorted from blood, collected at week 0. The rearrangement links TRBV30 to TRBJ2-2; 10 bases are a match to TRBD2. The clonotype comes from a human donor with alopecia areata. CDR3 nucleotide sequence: TGTGCCTGGAGGAGCGGGAGGGCCTGGGAGCTGTTTTTT. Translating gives CAWRSGRAWELFF.